This entry lists 22 T cell receptor beta chains sequenced from one sample in a study of blood T cells in healthy people across ages. Together with a sample-barcoded 5' primer, a J-beta primer mix was included in a second PCR lasting about 7 to 12 cycles. TCRdb reprocessed the 5' RACE reads via MiXCR and lists one record per CDR3 protein. The data hold some 1,500,000 distinct CDR3 sequences, with 42% observed a single time. The sample was blood. The receptors stem from a woman aged 18-29 years in good health.

This clonotype was counted a single time. CDR3 loop: CASSADLGTVSTDTQYF. The CDR3 region has the DNA TGTGCCAGCAGTGCTGACCTCGGGACAGTTAGCACAGATACGCAGTATTTT. The rearrangement links TRBV3-1 to TRBJ2-3; 7 positions match TRBD1. Germline V gives CDR1 LGHDT, CDR2 YNNKEL (reference sequence). The CDR3 runs to 17 residues. The junction had 12 bases not matched to a gene; V was cut back by 6 bases and J by 0 bases.

As for this clonotype: Since a much larger clone is just one base distant, this may be a read error. The gene calls are TRBV12-3 or TRBV12-4 and TRBJ2-3, with TRBD2 matching over 9 bases. The CDR3 loop spans 18 amino acids. V dropped 5 bases and J dropped 4; count of bases not matched to a gene: 16. The CDR3: CASSPSAGLAISADTQYF. The CDR3 DNA follows: TGTGCCAGCAGTCCCAGCGCCGGACTAGCGATTAGCGCAGATACGCAGTATTTT.

This clonotype has more than one count but fewer than ten. This chain uses TRBV28 with TRBJ1-6; TRBD1 matches at 7 bases. CDR3 length: 14 amino acids. The germline gives CDR1 MDHEN, CDR2 SYDVKM. J gave up 8 bases and V 8 bases, and 9 bases lay outside the gene matches. The CDR3 DNA is TGTGCCAGCGGACGGGGACAGAACTATTCACCCCTCCACTTT. It codes for CASGRGQNYSPLHF.

CDR3: CASSRSVAKNIQYF. CDR3 DNA sequence: TGTGCCAGCAGCCGATCAGTAGCCAAAAACATTCAGTACTTC. The chain has TRBV7-2 and TRBJ2-4; D remains unclear. The CDR3 runs 14 residues. Germline CDR1 and CDR2: SGHTA and FQGNSA. The germline V and J ends were trimmed by 5 bases and 0 bases, with 8 bases remaining between them.

Worth noting for this clonotype: The DNA is left out, because the CDR3 cannot be placed on it with certainty; the CDR3 is given as TCRdb lists it. The J gene is TRBJ2-1, the V gene TRBV13; the table's D call TRBD2 went unverified against the DNA. Germline-derived CDR1 and CDR2 are PRHDT and FYEKMQ (reference sequence). The CDR3 is 16 residues long, ends included. The CDR3 protein is CASSFGSGLAYNEQFF.

This chain uses TRBV11-1 with TRBJ2-1, with D perhaps assigned TRBD1 or TRBD2 (5 bases each). Germline V gives CDR1 SGHAT, CDR2 FQDESV (reference sequence). V gave up 0 bases and J gave up 13 bases, with 28 bases separating them. CDR3 length: 18 residues. The CDR3 loop is CASSLARFNRTDQETQFF. The CDR3 DNA reads TGTGCCAGCAGCTTAGCGCGATTTAACAGGACTGACCAAGAGACCCAGTTCTTC.

The chain carries TRBV7-2 and TRBJ1-2; D call uncertain. V was shortened by 5 bases and J by 8 bases, with 18 bases between the two germline ends. The CDR3 consists of 14 residues. CDR1 is SGHTA and CDR2 is FQGNSA in the germline V gene. The CDR3 region has the DNA TGTGCCAGCAGCCCATGGACCTTCCAGGAGGGCTACACCTTC. It is translated as CASSPWTFQEGYTF.

V gene TRBV18 combines with J gene TRBJ2-5; 7 nucleotides line up with TRBD1. The ends lost 3 bases at V and 5 bases at J; junction bases unmatched: 6. This CDR3 spans 14 amino acids. Germline CDR1 and CDR2: KGHSH and LQKENI. CDR3 nucleotide sequence: TGTGCCAGCTCACCTCGAGGGGGCGCGGAGACCCAGTACTTC. Translating it yields CASSPRGGAETQYF.

The rearrangement links TRBV9 to TRBJ1-2, with D perhaps TRBD1 (5 bases). Germline V gives CDR1 SGDLS, CDR2 YYNGEE. V lost 2 bases to trimming and J lost 10 bases, with 12 bases between them. The CDR3 is 12 amino acids. This CDR3 is CASSVDRTNYTF. CDR3 sequence (DNA): TGTGCCAGCAGCGTTGACAGAACTAACTACACCTTC.

The V and J genes are TRBV28 and TRBJ2-3; perhaps TRBD1 as D (6 bases). CDR3 length: 12 amino acids. V dropped 7 bases and J dropped 5 bases, with 10 bases sitting between them. Germline lookup yields CDR1 MDHEN and CDR2 SYDVKM. CDR3 amino acids: CASTLGGDTQYF. Here the CDR3 DNA reads TGTGCCAGCACACTAGGGGGAGATACGCAGTATTTT.

The V and J genes are TRBV28 and TRBJ2-1; D is perhaps TRBD2 (6 bases). Deletions cut 7 bases from V and 5 bases from J, with 12 bases between. The CDR3 spans 13 residues. Looked up from germline, CDR1 is MDHEN and CDR2 is SYDVKM. For the CDR3, the DNA is TGTGCCAGCACCCCTGTAGCGGACAATGAGCAGTTCTTC. It yields the protein CASTPVADNEQFF.

This clonotype occurred a few times. The chain has TRBV28 and TRBJ2-1; 8 bases are shared with TRBD2. The CDR3 spans 15 residues. Trimming at V came to 8 bases and at J to 4 bases, leaving 10 bases not matched to a gene. Germline V gene data show CDR1 as MDHEN and CDR2 as SYDVKM. CDR3 coding DNA: TGTGCCAGCTTGGGAGCGGGAGTGGGTTACAATGAGCAGTTCTTC. Amino acids: CASLGAGVGYNEQFF.

The rearrangement joins TRBV7-2 to TRBJ1-5; D remains ambiguous. Between the trimmed V and J ends, which lost 3 bases and 0 bases, there was a span of 9 bases. The CDR3 consists of 15 residues. CDR1 SGHTA and CDR2 FQGNSA come from the germline V gene. The CDR3 loop is CASSFDMVSNQPQHF. In DNA, the CDR3 is TGTGCCAGCAGCTTTGACATGGTTAGCAATCAGCCCCAGCATTTT.

Turning to this clonotype: A much more abundant neighbour one base away suggests this may be a read error. This sequence joins TRBV6-2 or TRBV6-3 and TRBJ2-7; 10 positions agree with TRBD2. The CDR3 spans 15 residues. V lost 6 bases and J lost 2; bases outside the gene matches: 7. CDR1 and CDR2 (germline): MNHEY, SVGEGT. The CDR3 here is CASRGTGTSAYEQYF. CDR3 sequence (DNA): TGTGCCAGCAGAGGAACCGGGACTAGCGCCTACGAGCAGTACTTC.

This clonotype has a handful of counts. This chain uses TRBV6-2 or TRBV6-3 with TRBJ2-5; possibly TRBD1 for D (5 bases). V lost 6 bases, J lost 0 bases, and 17 bases lay in between. The length of the CDR3 is 16 residues. Germline CDR1 reads MNHEY; CDR2 reads SVGEGT. The CDR3 is CASRNTDTWYQETQYF. CDR3 DNA: TGTGCCAGCAGAAACACGGACACCTGGTACCAAGAGACCCAGTACTTC.

The J gene is TRBJ1-5, the V gene TRBV20-1, with TRBD1 as a possible D gene (6 bases). The CDR3 sequence is 16 residues long. Per germline, CDR1 DFQATT and CDR2 SNEGSKA (reference sequence). V lost 5 bases to trimming and J lost 1 base, with 18 bases between them. The CDR3 loop is CSALGGWLGSNQPQHF. CDR3 bases: TGCAGTGCTTTAGGGGGATGGCTTGGGAGCAATCAGCCCCAGCATTTT.

This clonotype was picked up a small number of times. This chain links TRBV27 with TRBJ2-1; tentative D call: TRBD1 (5 bases). The CDR3 runs to 12 residues. Trimming removed 3 bases at V and 9 bases at J, with 9 bases between. CDR1 MNHEY and CDR2 SMNVEV come from the germline V gene (reference sequence). CDR3 bases: TGTGCCAGCAGTTTTAGGGGCTTTGAGCAGTTCTTC. Its translation: CASSFRGFEQFF.

A few counts support this clonotype. V usage is TRBV4-3 and J usage is TRBJ2-1, with D perhaps assigned TRBD1 or TRBD2 (5 bases each). Trimming took off 5 bases at V and 2 bases at J, with 10 bases between the two ends. Per the germline V gene, CDR1 is LGHNA and CDR2 is YSLEER. This CDR3 has 14 amino acids. CDR3 sequence (DNA): TGCGCCAGCAGCGTGGGGGTGACCTACAATGAGCAGTTCTTC. Translated, it gives CASSVGVTYNEQFF.

This clonotype has a handful of counts. The J gene is TRBJ2-7, the V gene TRBV27; D is unresolved. CDR3 length: 15 residues. Trimming stripped 0 bases from V and 1 base from J, with 10 bases between. Per the germline V gene, CDR1 is MNHEY and CDR2 is SMNVEV (reference sequence). The CDR3 loop reads CASSLSWWVSYEQYF. CDR3 sequence (DNA): TGTGCCAGCAGTTTATCGTGGTGGGTATCCTACGAGCAGTACTTC.

This chain joins TRBV12-3 or TRBV12-4 and TRBJ1-2; the D is unclear. There are 14 residues in the CDR3. V was pared by 2 bases and J by 8 bases, with 15 bases between. The CDR3 DNA reads as TGTGCCAGCAGTTTAAATCGAGGCGGCGGCGGCTACACCTTC. This encodes CASSLNRGGGGYTF.

V is TRBV25-1 and J is TRBJ1-1; the D is unclear. Germline V CDR1 and CDR2: MGHDK, SYGVNS. V gave up 0 bases and J gave up 10 bases, with 12 bases separating them. The CDR3 extends over 13 amino acids. The CDR3 DNA is TGTGCCAGCAGTGAATATAACGCGGTGGTAGCTTTCTTT. Translation gives CASSEYNAVVAFF.

This clonotype was seen a handful of times. One end of the junction fails to match germline, which may point to a read error. This CDR3 is CASSLGRDAQYF. CDR3 DNA sequence: TGTGCCAGCAGCTTAGGTAGAGATGCGCAGTATTTT. The chain employs TRBV7-3 and TRBJ2-3; D is unresolved. Looked up from germline, CDR1 is SGHTA and CDR2 is FQGTGA. The CDR3 extends over 12 amino acids.